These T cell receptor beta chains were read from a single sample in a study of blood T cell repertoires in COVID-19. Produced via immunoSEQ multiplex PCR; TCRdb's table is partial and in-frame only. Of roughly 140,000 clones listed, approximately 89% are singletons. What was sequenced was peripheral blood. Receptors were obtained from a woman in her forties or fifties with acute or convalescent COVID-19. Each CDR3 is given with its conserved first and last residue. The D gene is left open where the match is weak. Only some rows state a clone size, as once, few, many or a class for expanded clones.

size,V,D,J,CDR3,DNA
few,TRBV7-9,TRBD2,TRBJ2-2,CASIRRENLNGELFF,TGTGCCAGCATTCGGCGGGAGAATTTAAACGGGGAGCTGTTTTTT
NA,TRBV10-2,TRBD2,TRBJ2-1,CASRMTSGSNEQFF,TGCGCCAGCAGGATGACTAGCGGGAGCAATGAGCAGTTCTTC
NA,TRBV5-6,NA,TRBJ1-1,CASSLPGNTEAFF,TGTGCCAGCAGCTTGCCAGGGAACACTGAAGCTTTCTTT
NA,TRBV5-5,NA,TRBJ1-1,CASSLDSMNTEAFF,TGTGCCAGCAGCCTGGACAGCATGAACACTGAAGCTTTCTTT
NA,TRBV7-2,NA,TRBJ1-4,CASSLAPGSAEKLFF,TGTGCCAGCAGCTTAGCCCCAGGGTCAGCAGAAAAACTGTTTTTT
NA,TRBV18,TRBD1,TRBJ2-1,CASSPPGTGGYNNEQFF,TGTGCCAGCTCACCACCTGGGACAGGGGGATATAACAATGAGCAGTTCTTC
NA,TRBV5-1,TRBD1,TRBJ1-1,CASSLADRETTEAFF,TGCGCCAGCAGCTTAGCGGACAGGGAGACCACTGAAGCTTTCTTT
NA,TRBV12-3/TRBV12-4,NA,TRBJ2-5,CASSLTEQETQYF,TGTGCCAGCAGTTTAACAGAGCAAGAGACCCAGTACTTC
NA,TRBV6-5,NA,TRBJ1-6,CASSYGDSPLHF,TGTGCCAGCAGTTACGGAGATTCACCCCTCCACTTT
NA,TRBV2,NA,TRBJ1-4,CASSEVGGREKLFF,TGTGCCAGCAGTGAAGTTGGGGGCCGGGAAAAACTGTTTTTT
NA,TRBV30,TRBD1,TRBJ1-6,CAWGQGDASPLHF,TGTGCCTGGGGACAGGGTGACGCGTCACCCCTCCACTTT
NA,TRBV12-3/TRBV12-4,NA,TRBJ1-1,CASSLSGAEAFF,TGTGCCAGCAGTTTGAGCGGGGCTGAAGCTTTCTTT
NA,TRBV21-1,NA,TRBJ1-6,CASSKRDSRRSPLHF,TGTGCCAGCAGCAAACGTGACAGCCGTCGGTCACCCCTCCACTTT
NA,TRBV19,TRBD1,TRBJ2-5,CASSVDRGSQETQYF,TGTGCCAGTTCCGTTGACAGGGGGAGCCAAGAGACCCAGTACTTC
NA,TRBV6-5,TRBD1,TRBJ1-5,CASSSRRTGSRHF,TGTGCCAGCAGTTCACGCCGGACAGGGAGCCGTCATTTT
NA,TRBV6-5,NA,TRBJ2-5,CASAVQRETQYF,TGTGCCAGCGCGGTCCAGAGGGAGACCCAGTACTTC
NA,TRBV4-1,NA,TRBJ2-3,CASSQDPVTYDTQYF,TGCGCCAGCAGCCAAGACCCCGTTACATATGATACGCAGTATTTT
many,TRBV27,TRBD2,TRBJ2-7,CASSNLISGLYEQYF,TGTGCCAGCAGTAACCTCATTAGCGGGCTCTACGAGCAGTACTTC